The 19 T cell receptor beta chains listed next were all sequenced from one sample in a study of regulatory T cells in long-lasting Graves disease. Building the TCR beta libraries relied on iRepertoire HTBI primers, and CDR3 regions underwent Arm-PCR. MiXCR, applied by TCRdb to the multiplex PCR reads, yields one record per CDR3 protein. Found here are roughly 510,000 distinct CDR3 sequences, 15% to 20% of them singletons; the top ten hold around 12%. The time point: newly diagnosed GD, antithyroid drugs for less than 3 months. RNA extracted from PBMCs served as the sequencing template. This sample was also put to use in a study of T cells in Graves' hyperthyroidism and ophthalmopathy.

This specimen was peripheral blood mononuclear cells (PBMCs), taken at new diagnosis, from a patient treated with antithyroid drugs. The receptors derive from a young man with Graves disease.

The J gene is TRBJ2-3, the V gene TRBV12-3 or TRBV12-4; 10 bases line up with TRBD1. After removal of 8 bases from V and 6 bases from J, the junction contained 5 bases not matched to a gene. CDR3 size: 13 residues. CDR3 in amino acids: CASAGTGDDTQYF. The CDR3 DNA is TGTGCCAGCGCGGGGACAGGGGACGATACGCAGTATTTT.

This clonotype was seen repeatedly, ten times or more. DNA for the CDR3: TGTGCCAGCAGCGCTACTAGCGGGGGGGGAGATACGCAGTATTTT. Its protein is CASSATSGGGDTQYF. J is TRBJ2-3 and V is TRBV11-2; 13 nucleotides align to TRBD2. The CDR3 is 15 amino acids. Losses at the gene ends were 5 bases for V and 5 bases for J; bases not matched to a gene: 4. Germline V lookup: CDR1 SGHAT, CDR2 FQNNGV.

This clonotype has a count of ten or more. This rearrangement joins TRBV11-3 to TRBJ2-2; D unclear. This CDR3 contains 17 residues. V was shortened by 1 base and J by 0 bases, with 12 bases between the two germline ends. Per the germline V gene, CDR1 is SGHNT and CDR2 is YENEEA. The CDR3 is CASSLGVGRTNTGELFF. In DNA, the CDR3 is TGTGCCAGCAGCTTAGGGGTAGGACGGACGAACACCGGGGAGCTGTTTTTT. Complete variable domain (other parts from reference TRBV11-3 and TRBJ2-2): EAGVVQSPRYKIIEKKQPVAFWCNPISGHNTLYWYLQNLGQGPELLIRYENEEAVDDSQLPKDRFSAERLKGVDSTLKIQPAELGDSAVYLCASSLGVGRTNTGELFFGEGSRLTVL.

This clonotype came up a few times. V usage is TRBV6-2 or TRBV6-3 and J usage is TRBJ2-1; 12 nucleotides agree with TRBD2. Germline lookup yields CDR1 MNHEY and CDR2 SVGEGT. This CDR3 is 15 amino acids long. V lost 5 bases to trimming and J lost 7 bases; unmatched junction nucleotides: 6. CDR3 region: CASSGGLAGRNEQFF. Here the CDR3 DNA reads TGTGCCAGCAGTGGGGGACTAGCGGGTCGGAATGAGCAGTTCTTC.

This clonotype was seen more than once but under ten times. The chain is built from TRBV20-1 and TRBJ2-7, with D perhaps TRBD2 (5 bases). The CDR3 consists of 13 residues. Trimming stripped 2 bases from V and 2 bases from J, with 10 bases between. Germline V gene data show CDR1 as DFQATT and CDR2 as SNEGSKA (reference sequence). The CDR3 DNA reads TGCAGTGCTAGACTAGCACCAACCTACGAGCAGTACTTC. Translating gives CSARLAPTYEQYF.

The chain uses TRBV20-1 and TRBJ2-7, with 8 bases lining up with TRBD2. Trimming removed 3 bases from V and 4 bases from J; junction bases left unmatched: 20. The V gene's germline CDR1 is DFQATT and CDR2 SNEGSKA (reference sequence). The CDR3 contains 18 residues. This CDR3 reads CSARPGLDPGELWYEQYF. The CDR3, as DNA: TGCAGTGCTAGGCCGGGACTAGATCCGGGGGAACTGTGGTACGAGCAGTACTTC.

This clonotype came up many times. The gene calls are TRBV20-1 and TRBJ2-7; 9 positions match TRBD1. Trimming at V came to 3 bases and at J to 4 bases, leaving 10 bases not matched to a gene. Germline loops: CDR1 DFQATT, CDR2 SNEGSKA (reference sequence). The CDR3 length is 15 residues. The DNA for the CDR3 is TGCAGTGCTAGTGGGGGACAGGGATTATGGTACGAGCAGTACTTC. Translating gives CSASGGQGLWYEQYF.

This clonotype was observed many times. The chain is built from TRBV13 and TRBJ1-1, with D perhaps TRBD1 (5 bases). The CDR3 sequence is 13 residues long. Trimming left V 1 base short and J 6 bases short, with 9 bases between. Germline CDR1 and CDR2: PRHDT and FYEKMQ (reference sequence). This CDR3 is CASSLEGRAEAFF. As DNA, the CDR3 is TGTGCCAGCAGCTTAGAGGGGCGGGCTGAAGCTTTCTTT. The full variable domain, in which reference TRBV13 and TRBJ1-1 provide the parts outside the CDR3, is AAGVIQSPRHLIKEKRETATLKCYPIPRHDTVYWYQQGPGQDPQFLISFYEKMQSDKGSIPDRFSAQQFSDYHSELNMSSLELGDSALYFCASSLEGRAEAFFGQGTRLTVV.

CDR3 loop: CASSQATGAQYEQYF. The CDR3 DNA sequence: TGCGCCAGCAGCCAAGCTACAGGGGCCCAATACGAGCAGTACTTC. The gene calls are TRBV5-1 and TRBJ2-7; 7 nucleotides align to TRBD1. The CDR3 is made up of 15 amino acids. V trimming: 4 bases; J trimming: 4 bases; junction bases outside the gene matches: 11. Germline lookup yields CDR1 SGHRS and CDR2 YFSETQ.

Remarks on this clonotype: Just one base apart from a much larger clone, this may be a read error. CDR3: CTSSLLGDEQYF. DNA for the CDR3: TGTACCAGCAGCCTCCTTGGGGACGAGCAGTACTTC. The V and J genes are TRBV7-9 and TRBJ2-7; no firm D call. This CDR3 region has 12 residues. Germline V CDR1 and CDR2: SEHNR, FQNEAQ (reference sequence).

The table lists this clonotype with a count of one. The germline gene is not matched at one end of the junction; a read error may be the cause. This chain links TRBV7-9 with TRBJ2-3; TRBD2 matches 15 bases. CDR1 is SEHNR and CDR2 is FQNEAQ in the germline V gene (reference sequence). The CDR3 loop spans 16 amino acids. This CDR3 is CASSGGGTSGRYTQYF. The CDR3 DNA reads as TGCGCCAGCAGCGGAGGGGGGACTAGCGGGAGGTATACGCAGTATTTT.

The CDR3 DNA reads as TGCAGTGCCGGGTCAGGGGTAGACGAGCAGTACTTC. Translation: CSAGSGVDEQYF. The V gene is TRBV20-1, the J gene TRBJ2-7; perhaps TRBD1 as D (6 bases). Germline CDR1 is DFQATT and CDR2 is SNEGSKA (reference sequence). CDR3 length: 12 amino acids. V was trimmed by 6 bases and J by 5 bases, leaving 14 bases between them.

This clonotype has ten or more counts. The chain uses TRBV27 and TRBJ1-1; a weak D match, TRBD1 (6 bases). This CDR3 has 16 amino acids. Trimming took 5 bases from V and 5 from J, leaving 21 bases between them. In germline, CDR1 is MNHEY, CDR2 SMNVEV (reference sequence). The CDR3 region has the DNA TGTGCCAGCAGTATCTTACAGGGAACTGGGCCAACTGAAGCTTTCTTT. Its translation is CASSILQGTGPTEAFF.

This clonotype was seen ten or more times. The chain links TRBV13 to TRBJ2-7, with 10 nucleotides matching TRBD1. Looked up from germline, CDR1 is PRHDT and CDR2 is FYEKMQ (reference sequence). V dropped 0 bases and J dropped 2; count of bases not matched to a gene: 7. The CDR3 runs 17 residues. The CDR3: CASSLGVGTGDAYEQYF. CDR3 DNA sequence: TGTGCCAGCAGCTTAGGCGTTGGGACAGGGGATGCCTACGAGCAGTACTTC. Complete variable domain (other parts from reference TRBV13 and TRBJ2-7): AAGVIQSPRHLIKEKRETATLKCYPIPRHDTVYWYQQGPGQDPQFLISFYEKMQSDKGSIPDRFSAQQFSDYHSELNMSSLELGDSALYFCASSLGVGTGDAYEQYFGPGTRLTVT.

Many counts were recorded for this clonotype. The CDR3 DNA follows: TGTGCCAGCAGCCAAGAGCAAGCGGGAGGCCGGTGGTACAATGAGCAGTTCTTC. It codes for CASSQEQAGGRWYNEQFF. The V gene is TRBV3-1, the J gene TRBJ2-1; 9 bases are shared with TRBD2. Trimming took 0 bases from V and 4 from J; bases not matched to a gene: 10. The CDR3 contains 18 residues. Germline V gives CDR1 LGHDT, CDR2 YNNKEL (reference sequence).

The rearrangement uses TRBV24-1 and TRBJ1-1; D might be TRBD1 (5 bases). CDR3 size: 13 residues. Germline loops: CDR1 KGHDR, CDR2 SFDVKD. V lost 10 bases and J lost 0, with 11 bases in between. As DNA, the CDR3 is TGTGCCACTGGGGACGGATTGAACACTGAAGCTTTCTTT. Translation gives CATGDGLNTEAFF.

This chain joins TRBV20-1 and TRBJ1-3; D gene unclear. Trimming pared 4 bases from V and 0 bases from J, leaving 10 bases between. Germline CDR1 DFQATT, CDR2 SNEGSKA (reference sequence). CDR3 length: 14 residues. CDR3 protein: CSANVGTSGNTIYF. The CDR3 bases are TGCAGTGCTAATGTCGGAACCTCTGGAAACACCATATATTTT.

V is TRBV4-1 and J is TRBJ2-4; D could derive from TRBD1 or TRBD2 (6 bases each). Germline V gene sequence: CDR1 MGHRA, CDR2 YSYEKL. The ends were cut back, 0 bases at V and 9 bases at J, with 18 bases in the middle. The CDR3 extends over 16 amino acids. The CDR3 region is CASSQEAPKGGSIQYF. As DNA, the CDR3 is TGCGCCAGCAGCCAAGAGGCGCCCAAAGGGGGGAGCATTCAGTACTTC.

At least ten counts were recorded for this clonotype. In DNA, the CDR3 is TGTGCCAGCACCTTCGACAGCCGTACCGGGGAGCTGTTTTTT. The encoded protein is CASTFDSRTGELFF. V usage is TRBV12-3 or TRBV12-4 and J usage is TRBJ2-2; possible D gene TRBD1, 5 bases. The V end was cut by 7 bases, the J end by 5 bases, with 14 bases between. This CDR3 is 14 amino acids long.